The next 4 T cell receptor beta chains were all read from a single sample in a study of beta chain features in type 1 diabetes. Study-level findings and limits: Moderate yet significant TCRB CDR3 shortening was seen in Type 1 diabetes patients in all four CD4+ subsets.

Investigators reverse transcribed all isolated RNA, so they sequenced expressed TCRB transcripts. Clones were sequenced by immunoSEQ multiplex PCR, and TCRdb holds only the in-frame ones, with some missing. The table shows about 300,000 clones, with approximately 13% occurring only once. These receptors' antigens are unknown. Sequencing was done on a sample of naive CD4+ T cells from blood. The source is a woman in her late teens or twenties with type 1 diabetes.

The rearrangement links TRBV13 to TRBJ2-1; D is unclear. V was trimmed by 2 bases and J by 0 bases, leaving 8 bases between them. This CDR3 has 15 residues. Germline V gene lookup returns CDR1 PRHDT and CDR2 FYEKMQ (reference sequence). The CDR3 loop is CASSLMWSSYNEQFF. The CDR3 DNA reads as TGTGCCAGCAGCTTAATGTGGAGCTCCTACAATGAGCAGTTCTTC. The whole variable domain, filled in from reference TRBV13 and TRBJ2-1, reads AAGVIQSPRHLIKEKRETATLKCYPIPRHDTVYWYQQGPGQDPQFLISFYEKMQSDKGSIPDRFSAQQFSDYHSELNMSSLELGDSALYFCASSLMWSSYNEQFFGPGTRLTVL.

The gene calls are TRBV19 and TRBJ2-1; 10 bases are shared with TRBD2. This CDR3 is 17 amino acids long. The germline V gene has CDR1 LNHDA and CDR2 SQIVND (reference sequence). Germline trimming cut 5 bases from V and 1 base from J; bases unmatched to any gene: 8. CDR3 protein: CASSVQLAGLSYNEQFF. For the CDR3, the DNA is TGTGCCAGTAGTGTCCAACTAGCGGGACTGTCCTACAATGAGCAGTTCTTC.

This rearrangement joins TRBV19 to TRBJ2-7; D is possibly TRBD2 (5 bases). Trimming shortened V by 6 bases and J by 2 bases, and 14 bases separated the two germline ends. This CDR3 comprises 14 residues. In germline, CDR1 is LNHDA, CDR2 SQIVND (reference sequence). This CDR3 is CASRSPRGAYEQYF. For the CDR3, the DNA is TGTGCCAGTAGAAGTCCTCGGGGTGCCTACGAGCAGTACTTC. The variable domain in full, with the rest retrieved from reference TRBV19 and TRBJ2-7, is DGGITQSPKYLFRKEGQNVTLSCEQNLNHDAMYWYRQDPGQGLRLIYYSQIVNDFQKGDIAEGYSVSREKKESFPLTVTSAQKNPTAFYLCASRSPRGAYEQYFGPGTRLTVT.

This clone was observed a few times. The chain uses TRBV6-6 and TRBJ2-3, with 7 bases identical to TRBD2. V dropped 0 bases and J dropped 4; count of bases not matched to a gene: 1. The CDR3 loop spans 14 amino acids. Germline values: CDR1 MNHNY, CDR2 SVGAGI (reference sequence). The CDR3 DNA reads TGTGCCAGCAGTTACTCGCGGGAGCCAGATACGCAGTATTTT. This gives the protein CASSYSREPDTQYF.